This TCR beta chain was found in a study of cytomegalovirus exposure and HLA in healthy donors. Whole-study findings and limits: In vitro assays verified that a few CMV-associated chains recognized CMV antigens specifically.

The V gene's germline CDR1 is MNHEY and CDR2 SVGAGI. The CDR3 sequence is 16 residues long. Trimming at V came to 0 bases and at J to 7 bases, leaving 9 bases not matched to a gene. Notes on this clone: What it binds is unknown.

The table came from immunoSEQ multiplex PCR; TCRdb's copy has only in-frame clones and leaves some out. The table has about 360,000 clones, just over 85% seen once; the top ten hold 0.8% to 0.85%. This rearrangement joins TRBV6-5 to TRBJ1-3, with TRBD1 matching over 7 bases. The clonotype comes from a woman aged 18 to 35 in good health and CMV-seronegative. The sample taken for sequencing was PBMCs. CDR3 coding DNA: TGTGCCAGCAGTTACTCTAAGGGGGCGCAGACTAACACCATATATTTT. It yields the protein CASSYSKGAQTNTIYF.